Here is one T cell receptor (beta chain) with its context. The data originate from a study of blood T cell repertoires in COVID-19. Assay used: immunoSEQ multiplex PCR; TCRdb lists only in-frame clones, some missing. The sample comprises about 180,000 clones, about 81% of which are singletons, and 12% rests with the top ten. Deletions cut 9 bases from V and 5 bases from J, with 21 bases between. CDR1 and CDR2 from the germline V gene are KGHDR and SFDVKD. The CDR3 has 15 residues. The chain uses TRBV24-1 and TRBJ2-5, with a possible D match to TRBD2 (7 bases). The receptor was isolated from an elderly woman with COVID-19, enrolled during active disease. The sample was peripheral blood. CDR3 in amino acids: CATLWQRDTRETQYF. As DNA, the CDR3 is TGTGCCACCCTTTGGCAGCGGGACACGAGGGAGACCCAGTACTTC.